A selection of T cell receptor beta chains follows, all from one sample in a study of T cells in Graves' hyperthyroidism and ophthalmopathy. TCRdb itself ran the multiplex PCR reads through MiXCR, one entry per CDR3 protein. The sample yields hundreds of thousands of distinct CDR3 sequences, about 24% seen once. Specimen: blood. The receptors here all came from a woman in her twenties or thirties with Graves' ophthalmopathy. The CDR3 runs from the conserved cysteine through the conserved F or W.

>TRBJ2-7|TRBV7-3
CASPTLLAEFISHYEQYF
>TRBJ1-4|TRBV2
CASSYLGSEKLFF
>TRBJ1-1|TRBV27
CASVALLNTDAFF
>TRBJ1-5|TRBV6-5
CASSYGANQPQHF
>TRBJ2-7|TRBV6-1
CASSPGQGAPYEQYF
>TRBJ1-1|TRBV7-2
CASSLGGPNAEAFF
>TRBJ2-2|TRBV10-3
CAISTPDRGSTGELFF
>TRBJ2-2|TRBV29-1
CSVGGVGELFF
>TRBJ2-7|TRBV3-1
CASSQGVGYYEQYF
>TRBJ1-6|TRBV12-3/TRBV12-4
CASSGQGQGASPLHF
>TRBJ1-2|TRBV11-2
CASSSPILAGNYGYTF
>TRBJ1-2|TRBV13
CASTLGGGTNYGYTF
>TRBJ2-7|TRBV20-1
CSARLDIVEQYF
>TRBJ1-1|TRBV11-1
CANSPGTGLNTEAFF
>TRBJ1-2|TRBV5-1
CASSLATQRHGYTF
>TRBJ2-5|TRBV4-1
CASSQDPGLAAKTQYF
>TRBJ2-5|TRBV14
CASSRQFETQYF
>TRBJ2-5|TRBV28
CASKAPGVKETQYF
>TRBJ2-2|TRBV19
CASSIGQGAVTGELFF
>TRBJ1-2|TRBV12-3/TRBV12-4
CASSSDDLGYTF
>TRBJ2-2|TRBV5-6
CASSADRPHTGELFF
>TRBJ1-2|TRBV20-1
CSASGEGQGKYGYTF
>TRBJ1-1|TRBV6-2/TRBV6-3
CASKLTMNTEAFF
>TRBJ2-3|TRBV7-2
CASSLVAGVTDTQYF
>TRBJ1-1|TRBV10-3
CAISDPRENTEAFF
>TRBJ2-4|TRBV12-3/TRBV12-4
CASSADRRNIKYF
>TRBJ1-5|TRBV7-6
CASSVGGRIGLQPQHF
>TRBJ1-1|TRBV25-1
CASSEKSLNTEAFF
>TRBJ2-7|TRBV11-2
CASSLRYAGSGADYEQYF
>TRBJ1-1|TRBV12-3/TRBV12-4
CASSQRTAGEAFF
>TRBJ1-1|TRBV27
CASWLNPNTEAFF
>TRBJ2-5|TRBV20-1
CSARDSGGAGETQYF
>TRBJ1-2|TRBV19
CASSTVAYTGYSNYGYTF
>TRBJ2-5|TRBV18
CASSQQEKETQYF
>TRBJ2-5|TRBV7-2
CASSLKYRDETQYF
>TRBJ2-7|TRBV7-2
CASSLNRDRVYEQYF
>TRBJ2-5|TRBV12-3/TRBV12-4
CASSFRQDRTSGKQETQYF
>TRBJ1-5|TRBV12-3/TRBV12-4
CASSLGTGGFGNQPQHF
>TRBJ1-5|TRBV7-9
CASRAGDSNQPQHF
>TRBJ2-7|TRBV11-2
CASSFGDAYEQYF
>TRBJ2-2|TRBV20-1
CSARPPGQGNTGELFF
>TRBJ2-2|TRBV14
CASATRTSANTGELFF
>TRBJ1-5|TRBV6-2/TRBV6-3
CASSYSRDRGTQPQHF
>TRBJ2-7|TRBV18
CASSPDRGVYEQYF
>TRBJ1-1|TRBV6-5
CASSYVQGNTEAFF
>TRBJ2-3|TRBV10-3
CAISAQGQVGDTQYF
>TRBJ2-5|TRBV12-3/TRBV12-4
CASSLEGAQYF
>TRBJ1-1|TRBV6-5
CASTYRPGDSRAFF
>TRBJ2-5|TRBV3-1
CASSKGLAGGQPQETQYF
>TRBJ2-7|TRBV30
CAWGGDSYEQYF